This entry lists 12 T cell receptor beta chains sequenced from one sample in a study of PD-1 blockade in classical Hodgkin lymphoma. Relapses following autologous stem cell transplantation were seen in all patients, with brentuximab vedotin exposure varying. Method: immunoSEQ multiplex PCR; TCRdb's copy keeps in-frame clones and lacks some. Seen here are tens of thousands of clones, roughly 80% observed once, and the top ten hold about 16%. Sequencing used peripheral blood mononuclear cells (PBMCs), obtained at baseline. The receptors were sampled from a human donor with classical Hodgkin lymphoma.

The rearrangement uses TRBV21-1 and TRBJ1-5; the tabulated D call, TRBD1, remains unverified against the DNA. TRBV21-1 is an annotated pseudogene. CDR3 length: 15 amino acids. Here the CDR3 DNA reads TGTGCCAGCAGCAAAGTCGAACAGGGGAATCAGCCCCAGCATTTT. It is translated as CASSKVEQGNQPQHF.

This clone occurred a few times. This CDR3 is CASSLSSRSNQPQHF. CDR3 sequence (DNA): TGTGCCAGCAGCCTCTCTTCTCGTAGCAATCAGCCCCAGCATTTT. This chain joins TRBV5-6 and TRBJ1-5; D is unclear. Trimming removed 4 bases at V and 0 bases at J, with 11 bases between. Germline V lookup: CDR1 SGHDT, CDR2 YYEEEE. CDR3 length equals 15 residues.

In its sample, this clone was seen once. The chain recombines TRBV10-3 with TRBJ2-1; 7 nucleotides match TRBD2. CDR1 is ENHRY and CDR2 is SYGVKD in the germline V gene. J gave up 2 bases and V 2 bases, and 12 bases lay outside the gene matches. This CDR3 has 18 amino acids. CDR3 loop: CAISETGSGEVTYNEQFF. The DNA for the CDR3 is TGTGCCATCAGTGAGACGGGAAGCGGGGAGGTTACCTACAATGAGCAGTTCTTC.

The V and J genes are TRBV6-1 and TRBJ2-5; 10 bases map to TRBD2. There are 15 residues in the CDR3. The V gene's germline CDR1 is MNHNS and CDR2 SASEGT. V was clipped by 7 bases and J by 0 bases; unmatched bases: 5. The chain's CDR3 is CASNGLAEYQETQYF. DNA for the CDR3: TGTGCCAGCAATGGACTAGCGGAATACCAAGAGACCCAGTACTTC.

The chain recombines TRBV15 with TRBJ2-1; 10 nucleotides match TRBD1. CDR3 length equals 16 residues. V shed 5 bases, J shed 7 bases, and the junction held 11 bases outside the gene matches. The V gene's germline CDR1 is LNHNV and CDR2 YYDKDF (reference sequence). The CDR3 loop is CATSQMTGGDGNEQFF. The CDR3, as DNA: TGTGCCACCAGCCAAATGACAGGGGGCGATGGAAATGAGCAGTTCTTC.

This rearrangement joins TRBV19 to TRBJ2-7, with TRBD2 matching over 10 bases. The CDR3 covers 18 residues. V gave up 6 bases and J gave up 2 bases; unmatched junction bases: 16. Germline lookup yields CDR1 LNHDA and CDR2 SQIVND (reference sequence). The CDR3 reads CASSPGWGASGGTYEQYF. The CDR3 DNA reads as TGTGCCAGTAGCCCCGGTTGGGGCGCTAGCGGGGGAACCTACGAGCAGTACTTC. The entire variable domain, with the rest obtained from reference TRBV19 and TRBJ2-7, is as follows: DGGITQSPKYLFRKEGQNVTLSCEQNLNHDAMYWYRQDPGQGLRLIYYSQIVNDFQKGDIAEGYSVSREKKESFPLTVTSAQKNPTAFYLCASSPGWGASGGTYEQYFGPGTRLTVT.

The J gene is TRBJ2-7, the V gene TRBV11-3, with 12 bases lining up with TRBD2. V shed 1 base, J shed 0 bases, and the junction held 4 bases outside the gene matches. The CDR3 runs to 17 residues. CDR1 and CDR2 from the germline V gene are SGHNT and YENEEA. The CDR3 nucleotides read TGTGCCAGCAGCTTAGGCGGGACTAGCGGGTTCTCCTACGAGCAGTACGTC. It is translated as CASSLGGTSGFSYEQYV.

This chain joins TRBV19 and TRBJ2-2; TRBD1 might be the D (5 bases). CDR3 length: 14 residues. Trimming took off 5 bases at V and 2 bases at J, with 9 bases between the two ends. From germline, CDR1 is LNHDA and CDR2 SQIVND (reference sequence). The CDR3: CASSGATNTGELFF. CDR3 coding DNA: TGTGCCAGTAGTGGGGCTACTAACACCGGGGAGCTGTTTTTT. The full variable domain, its missing parts supplied by reference TRBV19 and TRBJ2-2, is DGGITQSPKYLFRKEGQNVTLSCEQNLNHDAMYWYRQDPGQGLRLIYYSQIVNDFQKGDIAEGYSVSREKKESFPLTVTSAQKNPTAFYLCASSGATNTGELFFGEGSRLTVL.

V usage is TRBV9 and J usage is TRBJ1-5, with no clear D. V lost 2 bases, J lost 7 bases, and 10 bases lay in between. The CDR3 length is 13 residues. Per germline, CDR1 SGDLS and CDR2 YYNGEE. CDR3 coding DNA: TGTGCCAGCAGCGTTAATGCTGGGCAGCCCCAGCATTTT. The encoded protein is CASSVNAGQPQHF.

The chain has TRBV7-9 and TRBJ1-1; D remains ambiguous. The length of the CDR3 is 13 residues. Looked up from germline, CDR1 is SEHNR and CDR2 is FQNEAQ (reference sequence). The V gene lost 6 bases and the J gene lost 1 base, with 9 bases spanning the gap. In nucleotides, the CDR3 is TGTGCCAGCAGGACGACTGGGAACACTGAAGCTTTCTTT. The encoded protein is CASRTTGNTEAFF. The entire variable domain, with the rest obtained from reference TRBV7-9 and TRBJ1-1, is as follows: DTGVSQNPRHKITKRGQNVTFRCDPISEHNRLYWYRQTLGQGPEFLTYFQNEAQLEKSRLLSDRFSAERPKGSFSTLEIQRTEQGDSAMYLCASRTTGNTEAFFGQGTRLTVV.

In its sample, this clone was seen once. This chain links TRBV7-9 with TRBJ2-5; D is undetermined. Trimming shortened V by 7 bases and J by 5 bases, and 17 bases separated the two germline ends. The CDR3 extends over 14 amino acids. Looked up from germline, CDR1 is SEHNR and CDR2 is FQNEAQ (reference sequence). Written as DNA, the CDR3 is TGTGCCAGCAATTTGGACCCCCGGTGGGAGACCCAGTACTTC. It encodes CASNLDPRWETQYF.

This clone has more than one count but fewer than ten. CDR3 residues: CASSIDKGTSGYNEQFF. In DNA form, the CDR3 reads TGTGCCAGTAGTATAGATAAGGGGACTAGCGGGTACAATGAGCAGTTCTTC. J is TRBJ2-1 and V is TRBV19; 12 positions match TRBD2. Unmatched junction bases numbered 4, after V lost 0 bases and J lost 4 bases. Per germline, CDR1 LNHDA and CDR2 SQIVND (reference sequence). The length of the CDR3 is 17 residues.